One sample yielded the 28 T cell receptor beta chains listed below, sequenced in a study of cytotoxic CD8 clonotypes in ibrutinib-treated CLL (dated by TCRdb to about 2021). Library preparation employed the immunoSEQ multiplex PCR assay. TCRdb mirrors the immuneACCESS table, restricted to in-frame sequences. Some clones are absent from its copies; in checked studies, under half trace to an unresolved V gene, and the reason for the others is unknown. Here the sample has around 160,000 clones; 70% to 90% occur a single time. The ten largest clones capture approximately 2.9% of the sample. What the time point label conveys for this sample: progressive disease on ibrutinib. The material was PBMCs, obtained at disease progression, from a patient treated with ibrutinib. Receptor source: a human donor with chronic lymphocytic leukemia.

This rearrangement joins TRBV19 to TRBJ2-7, with D perhaps given as TRBD1 or TRBD2 (5 bases each). The CDR3 is 15 amino acids. CDR1 is LNHDA and CDR2 is SQIVND in the germline V gene (reference sequence). Trimming removed 5 bases at V and 2 bases at J, with 16 bases between. The CDR3 DNA sequence: TGTGCCAGTAGTGTGACCCGGGACGTACCCTACGAGCAGTACTTC. Its protein is CASSVTRDVPYEQYF.

CDR3 sequence reads: CASMEPGQGYEQYF. The DNA of the CDR3 is TGCGCCAGCATGGAGCCGGGACAGGGCTACGAGCAGTACTTC. The rearrangement joins TRBV5-1 to TRBJ2-7, with 9 bases fitting TRBD1. This CDR3 is 14 amino acids long. V shed 6 bases, J shed 3 bases, and the junction held 7 bases outside the gene matches. In germline, CDR1 is SGHRS, CDR2 YFSETQ. The variable domain in full, completed from reference TRBV5-1 and TRBJ2-7, reads KAGVTQTPRYLIKTRGQQVTLSCSPISGHRSVSWYQQTPGQGLQFLFEYFSETQRNKGNFPGRFSGRQFSNSRSEMNVSTLELGDSALYLCASMEPGQGYEQYFGPGTRLTVT.

This clone was counted only a few times. The chain joins TRBV7-6 to TRBJ2-6; weak D call: TRBD1 (6 bases). This CDR3 spans 12 amino acids. Per the germline V gene, CDR1 is SGHVS and CDR2 is FNYEAQ. V lost 1 base to trimming and J lost 19 bases, with 14 bases between them. The CDR3 region has the DNA TGTGCCAGCAGCTTAGAACAGGGCACCGTCACTTTC. Protein: CASSLEQGTVTF.

This chain links TRBV9 with TRBJ2-1, with D possibly TRBD2 on 5 matching bases. CDR1 is SGDLS and CDR2 is YYNGEE in the germline V gene. The CDR3 extends over 15 amino acids. V was clipped by 2 bases and J by 1 base, with 10 bases between them. The CDR3 reads CASSVVGASYNEQFF. The DNA for the CDR3 is TGTGCCAGCAGCGTTGTGGGAGCATCCTACAATGAGCAGTTCTTC. The complete variable domain, with remaining parts taken from reference TRBV9 and TRBJ2-1, reads DSGVTQTPKHLITATGQRVTLRCSPRSGDLSVYWYQQSLDQGLQFLIQYYNGEERAKGNILERFSAQQFPDLHSELNLSSLELGDSALYFCASSVVGASYNEQFFGPGTRLTVL.

The rearrangement uses TRBV5-8 and TRBJ2-7; no firm D call. This CDR3 is 15 amino acids long. The V end lost 4 bases, the J end lost 0 bases, and 14 bases lay between the germline ends. Germline lookup yields CDR1 SGHTS and CDR2 YDEGEE. The CDR3 loop is CASSEDPYSSYEQYF. CDR3 bases: TGTGCCAGCAGCGAAGACCCTTACAGCTCCTACGAGCAGTACTTC.

This clone was seen once. The chain links TRBV28 to TRBJ1-1; D call uncertain. V lost 3 bases, J lost 2 bases, and 13 bases lay in between. Germline V gene sequence: CDR1 MDHEN, CDR2 SYDVKM. The CDR3 has 15 amino acids. The chain's CDR3 is CASSFLGSRNTEAFF. In nucleotides, the CDR3 is TGTGCCAGCAGTTTCCTCGGCAGCCGAAACACTGAAGCTTTCTTT.

The V and J genes are TRBV18 and TRBJ2-7; D unclear. Germline V gene data show CDR1 as KGHSH and CDR2 as LQKENI. Trimming shortened V by 3 bases and J by 4 bases, and 25 bases separated the two germline ends. The length of the CDR3 is 18 residues. The CDR3 region has the DNA TGTGCCAGCTCACCTTTCTTAGACCTCAACCTCGACGGTTACGAGCAGTACTTC. It translates to CASSPFLDLNLDGYEQYF. The entire variable domain, with the rest obtained from reference TRBV18 and TRBJ2-7, is as follows: NAGVMQNPRHLVRRRGQEARLRCSPMKGHSHVYWYRQLPEEGLKFMVYLQKENIIDESGMPKERFSAEFPKEGPSILRIQQVVRGDSAAYFCASSPFLDLNLDGYEQYFGPGTRLTVT.

The chain links TRBV5-1 to TRBJ2-1; TRBD2 matches 7 bases. Germline trimming cut 4 bases from V and 8 bases from J; bases unmatched to any gene: 15. The CDR3 consists of 16 residues. CDR1 is SGHRS and CDR2 is YFSETQ in the germline V gene. The CDR3 is CASSASGTTNIYEQFF. The CDR3 nucleotides read TGCGCCAGCAGCGCCTCCGGGACTACGAATATCTATGAGCAGTTCTTC.

The rearrangement uses TRBV5-1 and TRBJ2-3; D is perhaps TRBD2 (6 bases). V lost 3 bases, J lost 4 bases, and 15 bases lay in between. The CDR3 covers 15 residues. Germline CDR1 SGHRS, CDR2 YFSETQ. CDR3 in DNA: TGCGCCAGCAGCTACGGGGGAGGTTCCCCAGATACGCAGTATTTT. It encodes CASSYGGGSPDTQYF. Based on the CDR3 plus reference TRBV5-1 and TRBJ2-3, the full variable domain is KAGVTQTPRYLIKTRGQQVTLSCSPISGHRSVSWYQQTPGQGLQFLFEYFSETQRNKGNFPGRFSGRQFSNSRSEMNVSTLELGDSALYLCASSYGGGSPDTQYFGPGTRLTVL.

The rearrangement links TRBV7-8 to TRBJ2-5; D perhaps matches TRBD2 (7 bases). CDR3 length: 14 residues. The V end was cut by 7 bases, the J end by 1 base, with 13 bases between. Germline lookup yields CDR1 SGHVS and CDR2 FQNEAQ. CDR3 in amino acids: CASKGEGGQETQYF. In DNA form, the CDR3 reads TGTGCCAGCAAGGGGGAGGGGGGCCAAGAGACCCAGTACTTC.

The CDR3, as DNA: TGTGCCAGCAGCTCCGGACTAGCGGGAGGGTCCTACAATGAGCAGTTCTTC. As protein: CASSSGLAGGSYNEQFF. V usage is TRBV7-2 and J usage is TRBJ2-1; 15 nucleotides agree with TRBD2. The V gene end was trimmed by 4 bases and the J gene end by 1 base; junction bases not matched to a gene: 2. The CDR3 has 17 amino acids. Germline V CDR1 and CDR2: SGHTA, FQGNSA. Looking up the rest from reference TRBV7-2 and TRBJ2-1 gives the full variable domain: GAGVSQSPSNKVTEKGKDVELRCDPISGHTALYWYRQSLGQGLEFLIYFQGNSAPDKSGLPSDRFSAERTGGSVSTLTIQRTQQEDSAVYLCASSSGLAGGSYNEQFFGPGTRLTVL.

This chain joins TRBV18 and TRBJ2-7; D possibly corresponds to TRBD1 (6 bases). Germline CDR1 is KGHSH and CDR2 is LQKENI. V was clipped by 0 bases and J by 5 bases, with 20 bases between them. The CDR3 covers 17 residues. The CDR3 DNA sequence: TGTGCCAGCTCACCACCGTCGTCTAACAGGGATCGGAACGAGCAGTACTTC. This codes for CASSPPSSNRDRNEQYF.

The V gene is TRBV7-9, the J gene TRBJ1-1, with D possibly TRBD1 on 5 matching bases. V was trimmed by 6 bases and J by 1 base, leaving 15 bases between them. Germline V gene lookup returns CDR1 SEHNR and CDR2 FQNEAQ (reference sequence). The CDR3 is 15 amino acids. CDR3 amino acids: CASREYGRANTEAFF. CDR3 nucleotides: TGTGCCAGCAGGGAATATGGCAGGGCGAACACTGAAGCTTTCTTT.

The gene calls are TRBV7-2 and TRBJ2-3, with 8 bases fitting TRBD2. Trimming cost V 3 bases and J 2 bases; bases outside gene matches: 10. Looked up from germline, CDR1 is SGHTA and CDR2 is FQGNSA. The CDR3 is 17 residues long. CDR3: CASSFFSAGGSTDTQYF. Here the CDR3 DNA reads TGTGCCAGCAGCTTTTTCAGCGCGGGAGGTTCCACAGATACGCAGTATTTT.

The J gene is TRBJ1-5, the V gene TRBV19, with D uncertain. The length of the CDR3 is 12 residues. The ends were cut back, 0 bases at V and 7 bases at J, with 4 bases in the middle. CDR1 is LNHDA and CDR2 is SQIVND in the germline V gene (reference sequence). This CDR3 reads CASSIEWQPQHF. CDR3 bases: TGTGCCAGTAGTATAGAGTGGCAGCCCCAGCATTTT.

The rearrangement links TRBV7-8 to TRBJ2-7; TRBD2 matches at 8 bases. This CDR3 region has 18 residues. Looked up from germline, CDR1 is SGHVS and CDR2 is FQNEAQ. Unmatched junction bases numbered 23, after V lost 6 bases and J lost 7 bases. CDR3 nucleotides: TGTGCCAGCAGATCCACCCCTCGGGCGGACCCCTCGGGAGGGGAGCAGTACTTC. Translation gives CASRSTPRADPSGGEQYF.

The chain uses TRBV7-2 and TRBJ2-3; 16 bases are a match to TRBD2. This CDR3 has 19 residues. CDR1 and CDR2 from the germline V gene are SGHTA and FQGNSA. Trimming at V came to 5 bases and at J to 4 bases, leaving 12 bases not matched to a gene. In nucleotides, the CDR3 is TGTGCCAGCAGCGTCCGTGGGACTAGCGGGAGGGGGAGGGCAGATACGCAGTATTTT. Its translation: CASSVRGTSGRGRADTQYF.

This chain uses TRBV18 with TRBJ2-5, with 8 bases that match TRBD1. From germline, CDR1 is KGHSH and CDR2 LQKENI. V was clipped by 3 bases and J by 5 bases; unmatched bases: 5. The CDR3 has 14 residues. CDR3 DNA sequence: TGTGCCAGCTCACCTTCCAGGGGGCCGGAGACCCAGTACTTC. Its translation is CASSPSRGPETQYF.

This clone counts as medium-sized. The chain couples TRBV2 to TRBJ2-7; the D call may be TRBD1 or TRBD2 (6 bases each). The ends were cut back, 6 bases at V and 5 bases at J, with 11 bases in the middle. CDR3 size: 12 residues. From germline, CDR1 is SNHLY and CDR2 FYNNEI. The CDR3 sequence is CASSSGEDEQYF. CDR3 DNA sequence: TGTGCCAGCAGCTCAGGGGAGGACGAGCAGTACTTC. The complete variable domain, with remaining parts taken from reference TRBV2 and TRBJ2-7, reads EPEVTQTPSHQVTQMGQEVILRCVPISNHLYFYWYRQILGQKVEFLVSFYNNEISEKSEIFDDQFSVERPDGSNFTLKIRSTKLEDSAMYFCASSSGEDEQYFGPGTRLTVT.

This chain joins TRBV18 and TRBJ1-5; D possibly corresponds to TRBD1 (5 bases). The CDR3 runs to 16 residues. Trimming took off 5 bases at V and 1 base at J, with 15 bases between the two ends. CDR1 and CDR2 from the germline V gene are KGHSH and LQKENI. CDR3 DNA: TGTGCCAGCTCAGAACTGGGGGGAAACAGCAATCAGCCCCAGCATTTT. This encodes CASSELGGNSNQPQHF.

The chain recombines TRBV2 with TRBJ2-3; weak D call: TRBD1 (6 bases). Per the germline V gene, CDR1 is SNHLY and CDR2 is FYNNEI. This CDR3 contains 15 residues. V gave up 6 bases and J gave up 2 bases, with 15 bases separating them. The CDR3 region is CASRGQQGVTDTQYF. The CDR3 DNA sequence: TGTGCCAGCAGGGGACAACAGGGAGTCACAGATACGCAGTATTTT.

The chain combines TRBV5-1 with TRBJ2-3; D not resolved. The CDR3 contains 14 residues. Germline CDR1 reads SGHRS; CDR2 reads YFSETQ. V was clipped by 0 bases and J by 0 bases, with 5 bases between them. The CDR3 DNA follows: TGCGCCAGCAGCTTGGAATCTAGCACAGATACGCAGTATTTT. Protein product: CASSLESSTDTQYF.

The chain links TRBV5-1 to TRBJ2-2, with D possibly called TRBD1 or TRBD2 (6 bases each). The V gene's germline CDR1 is SGHRS and CDR2 YFSETQ. The CDR3 loop spans 16 amino acids. Between the trimmed V and J ends, which lost 1 base and 2 bases, there was a span of 12 bases. The CDR3 is CASSLLGGTNTGELFF. For the CDR3, the DNA is TGCGCCAGCAGCTTGCTGGGGGGCACCAACACCGGGGAGCTGTTTTTT. The full variable domain, with the rest looked up from reference TRBV5-1 and TRBJ2-2, is KAGVTQTPRYLIKTRGQQVTLSCSPISGHRSVSWYQQTPGQGLQFLFEYFSETQRNKGNFPGRFSGRQFSNSRSEMNVSTLELGDSALYLCASSLLGGTNTGELFFGEGSRLTVL.

The rearrangement joins TRBV27 to TRBJ2-2; 9 bases agree with TRBD1. This CDR3 spans 15 amino acids. V lost 6 bases, J lost 5 bases, and 7 bases stayed unmatched. CDR1 and CDR2 from the germline V gene are MNHEY and SMNVEV (reference sequence). Written as DNA, the CDR3 is TGTGCCAGCAGCCCGGGACAGGGAGGTACCGGGGAGCTGTTTTTT. It encodes CASSPGQGGTGELFF.

To note about this clone: Other DNA variants within this sample encode the same CDR3. The chain recombines TRBV28 with TRBJ2-7; D unresolved. Germline CDR1 and CDR2: MDHEN and SYDVKM. With 5 bases removed from V and 3 bases from J, the gap between germline ends came to 5 bases. There are 11 residues in the CDR3. In DNA, the CDR3 is TGTGCCAGCAGTCTAATCTACGAGCAGTACTTC. It codes for CASSLIYEQYF.

In DNA, the CDR3 is TGTGCCAGCAGCTCTTTACTGGGAACCACCGGGGAGCTGTTTTTT. It translates to CASSSLLGTTGELFF. This chain joins TRBV7-9 and TRBJ2-2; D is unclear. V dropped 4 bases and J dropped 4 bases, with 13 bases sitting between them. Germline V gene lookup returns CDR1 SEHNR and CDR2 FQNEAQ (reference sequence). The CDR3 contains 15 residues.

The V gene is TRBV2, the J gene TRBJ1-1; D is perhaps TRBD1 (6 bases). The CDR3 sequence is 15 residues long. The ends were cut back, 4 bases at V and 5 bases at J, with 17 bases in the middle. The V gene's germline CDR1 is SNHLY and CDR2 FYNNEI. In DNA, the CDR3 is TGTGCCAGCAGTGTCTCGCAGGGGATGAGGACTGAAGCTTTCTTT. This encodes CASSVSQGMRTEAFF.

The V call is TRBV14, the J call TRBJ1-4; TRBD1 matches 10 bases. The CDR3 is 15 residues long. V dropped 3 bases and J dropped 7; count of bases not matched to a gene: 5. CDR1 and CDR2 (germline): SGHDN, FVKESK. The CDR3 reads CASSHIRTGGEKLFF. CDR3 nucleotides: TGTGCCAGCAGCCACATAAGGACAGGGGGTGAAAAACTGTTTTTT.